This is a list of T cell receptor beta chains from one sample in a study of cytomegalovirus exposure and HLA in healthy donors. Assay used: immunoSEQ multiplex PCR; TCRdb lists only in-frame clones, some missing. The sample has about 190,000 clones; about 86% are singletons. Sequencing was carried out using PBMCs. The receptors shown here come from a woman in her 30s in good health and CMV-seronegative. Both conserved end residues are part of each CDR3. D genes are given only for firm matches.

v_call,j_call,d_call,cdr3_nt,cdr3_aa
TRBV5-5,TRBJ2-5,.,TGTGCCAGCAGCTTGGCGGGGCGGGGCCCTGAAGAGACCCAGTACTTC,CASSLAGRGPEETQYF
TRBV13,TRBJ1-2,TRBD1,TGTGCCAGCAGCGCCGGGACAGGGGACTATGGCTACACCTTC,CASSAGTGDYGYTF
TRBV18,TRBJ2-5,TRBD1,TGTGCCAGCTCACGTTTCAGGGACAGGGGGCAAGAGACCCAGTACTTC,CASSRFRDRGQETQYF
TRBV10-1,TRBJ2-3,.,TGCGCCAGCAGCGTCGGGGTTGCAGATACGCAGTATTTT,CASSVGVADTQYF
TRBV5-6,TRBJ2-7,.,TGTGCCAGCAGCGAATTGGGGGGGCCCTCGATGGAGCAGTACTTC,CASSELGGPSMEQYF
TRBV4-1,TRBJ2-7,TRBD2,TGCGCCAGCAGCCCGGGGGGTAGCGGGGCAATCTACGAGCAGTACTTC,CASSPGGSGAIYEQYF
TRBV27,TRBJ2-2,TRBD1,TGTGCCAGCAGTCGATTACACGGGACAGGGCTAAACACCGGGGAGCTGTTTTTT,CASSRLHGTGLNTGELFF
TRBV2,TRBJ2-2,.,TGTGCCAGCAGTCAACAAACCGGGGAGCTGTTTTTT,CASSQQTGELFF
TRBV19,TRBJ2-1,.,TGTGCCAGTAGTTCTCACACGGGACTGGGAAACAATGAGCAGTTCTTC,CASSSHTGLGNNEQFF
TRBV29-1,TRBJ2-1,.,TGCAGCGTTGATGGCCGCTACAATGAGCAGTTCTTC,CSVDGRYNEQFF